The 15 T cell receptor beta chains presented below share a single source sample, sequenced in a study of OX40 agonist ivuxolimab in advanced cancers. Sequenced by immunoSEQ multiplex PCR; TCRdb stores in-frame clones only, minus some. The sample contains roughly 90,000 clones, approximately 85% of which appear only once. Sequencing was performed on CD4+ or CD8+ T cells sorted from blood, taken in a trial of the OX40 agonist ivuxolimab. These receptors all stem from an adult with an advanced solid tumor such as melanoma, head and neck, liver or kidney cancer.

A remark on this clone: Other nucleotide sequences in the sample specify the same CDR3. The chain employs TRBV18 and TRBJ2-7; no definite D call. Germline V gene sequence: CDR1 KGHSH, CDR2 LQKENI. The CDR3 covers 11 residues. V was shortened by 3 bases and J by 4 bases, with 4 bases between the two germline ends. This CDR3 reads CASSPGYEQYV. CDR3 in DNA: TGTGCCAGCTCACCTGGGTACGAGCAGTACGTC.

This clone was picked up one time. The chain carries TRBV15 and TRBJ1-1; TRBD1 matches 8 bases. The CDR3 has 19 amino acids. Germline assignment: CDR1 LNHNV and CDR2 YYDKDF (reference sequence). J lost 7 bases, V lost 5 bases, and 24 bases had no gene match. The CDR3 region is CATSPDQGARGSGKYEAFF. The CDR3 region has the DNA TGTGCCACCAGCCCAGACCAGGGGGCGCGGGGGTCAGGGAAATATGAAGCTTTCTTT.

This chain uses TRBV11-2 with TRBJ1-1; D gene uncertain. Trimming removed 7 bases from V and 4 bases from J, with 13 bases in between. CDR3 length: 13 amino acids. Germline loops: CDR1 SGHAT, CDR2 FQNNGV. CDR3 bases: TGTGCCAGCATTCCGAATCCCGGCACTGAAGCTTTCTTT. Its protein product is CASIPNPGTEAFF.

The CDR3 reads CASSEALRRTGYTF. DNA of the CDR3: TGTGCCAGCAGTGAAGCGCTTAGGAGGACTGGCTACACCTTC. This sequence joins TRBV2 and TRBJ1-2; D is undetermined. CDR3 length: 14 residues. Trimming took off 0 bases at V and 7 bases at J, with 12 bases between the two ends. From germline, CDR1 is SNHLY and CDR2 FYNNEI.

The chain links TRBV6-5 to TRBJ2-1; D may be TRBD1 (5 bases). Looked up from germline, CDR1 is MNHEY and CDR2 is SVGAGI. The CDR3 is 15 residues long. V was trimmed by 2 bases and J by 12 bases, leaving 20 bases between them. The chain's CDR3 is CASSYEVVGSTGQFF. CDR3 sequence (DNA): TGTGCCAGCAGTTACGAAGTAGTGGGAAGCACAGGGCAGTTCTTC.

This clone came up once. This chain uses TRBV28 with TRBJ2-1, with TRBD2 identical over 7 bases. The length of the CDR3 is 15 residues. V lost 8 bases, J lost 0 bases, and 7 bases stayed unmatched. The germline V gene encodes CDR1 MDHEN and CDR2 SYDVKM. CDR3 sequence reads: CASALGGGSYNEQFF. The CDR3 nucleotides read TGTGCCAGCGCACTGGGGGGGGGCTCCTACAATGAGCAGTTCTTC.

The chain is built from TRBV11-2 and TRBJ2-3; no clear D. V dropped 2 bases and J dropped 2 bases, with 8 bases sitting between them. CDR3 length: 14 amino acids. CDR1 and CDR2 (germline): SGHAT, FQNNGV. The CDR3 nucleotides read TGTGCCAGCAGCTTATCAGACTCCACAGATACGCAGTATTTT. This gives the protein CASSLSDSTDTQYF.

V usage is TRBV4-1 and J usage is TRBJ2-1, with D perhaps matching TRBD2 (5 bases). Germline V lookup: CDR1 MGHRA, CDR2 YSYEKL. With 1 base removed from V and 5 bases from J, the gap between germline ends came to 21 bases. The CDR3 runs to 18 residues. CDR3 region: CASSQVSSLVARNNEQFF. In DNA, the CDR3 is TGCGCCAGCAGCCAAGTTTCAAGTTTGGTAGCGCGGAACAATGAGCAGTTCTTC.

CDR3 protein: CASRKTVEVLLYNEQFF. The CDR3 DNA follows: TGTGCCAGCAGAAAAACAGTGGAAGTCCTACTCTACAATGAGCAGTTCTTC. V is TRBV7-2 and J is TRBJ2-1; D unresolved. Germline loops: CDR1 SGHTA, CDR2 FQGNSA. Trimming removed 6 bases at V and 3 bases at J, with 21 bases between. The CDR3 contains 17 residues.

This rearrangement joins TRBV5-6 to TRBJ1-1; 7 bases align to TRBD1. V was clipped by 1 base and J by 6 bases; unmatched bases: 6. CDR3 length: 14 residues. Germline V CDR1 and CDR2: SGHDT, YYEEEE. The CDR3 DNA follows: TGTGCCAGCAGCTTGCCAGGGGGGATGTCTGAAGCTTTCTTT. This sequence encodes CASSLPGGMSEAFF.

V gene TRBV28 combines with J gene TRBJ1-5; D is perhaps TRBD1 (6 bases). Trimming took 3 bases from V and 6 from J, leaving 15 bases between them. The germline gives CDR1 MDHEN, CDR2 SYDVKM. The CDR3 loop spans 15 amino acids. In DNA form, the CDR3 reads TGTGCCAGCAGTTTGGAACAGGGTAGAAGTCAGCCCCAGCATTTT. It codes for CASSLEQGRSQPQHF.

The rearrangement joins TRBV2 to TRBJ2-7; 7 positions match TRBD1. Germline V CDR1 and CDR2: SNHLY, FYNNEI. The CDR3 runs 13 residues. The J segment lost 6 bases and the V segment lost 5 bases, leaving 7 bases of the junction unmatched. CDR3 nucleotides: TGTGCCAGCAGTTTTAACAGGGGTAGCGAGCAGTACGTC. Translated: CASSFNRGSEQYV.

This clone occurred a few times. This chain connects TRBV5-4 to TRBJ1-4; D gene unclear. The length of the CDR3 is 15 residues. CDR1 is SGHNT and CDR2 is YYREEE in the germline V gene (reference sequence). Trimming removed 4 bases at V and 4 bases at J, with 14 bases between. CDR3 DNA sequence: TGTGCCAGCAGCCCCCAGGCTGGAAATAATGAAAAACTGTTTTTT. Its protein is CASSPQAGNNEKLFF.

The chain has TRBV19 and TRBJ2-3; a possible D gene is TRBD1 (6 bases). The V and J ends lost 5 bases and 7 bases respectively, with 16 bases between them. There are 14 residues in the CDR3. CDR1 is LNHDA and CDR2 is SQIVND in the germline V gene (reference sequence). The CDR3 DNA is TGTGCCAGTAGTCTTGGGACACCGGGATATACGCAGTATTTT. Translated, it gives CASSLGTPGYTQYF.

This rearrangement joins TRBV27 to TRBJ2-2; weak D call: TRBD2 (5 bases). V was pared by 10 bases and J by 6 bases, with 15 bases between. The CDR3 spans 13 residues. Germline V gene data show CDR1 as MNHEY and CDR2 as SMNVEV (reference sequence). Here the CDR3 DNA reads TGTGCCACTAGCTCCCATTTTGCCGGGGAGCTGTTTTTT. It translates to CATSSHFAGELFF.